A single T cell receptor beta chain is shown here with its context. This clonotype was picked up many times. Its target antigen remains unknown. No base qualities exist here, and no much larger clone lies one base off it. This specimen belongs to a study of CD8 T cells in ankylosing spondylitis (dated 2017 in TCRdb). For the study in its entirety: T cell receptor beta repertoires were profiled in healthy donors and ankylosing spondylitis patients so that disease-linked TCR variants could be found. The full study cohort comprised approximately 23 ankylosing spondylitis patients and 85 to 120 healthy donors. Peripheral blood was sampled, and synovial fluid was additionally collected from ankylosing spondylitis patients.

Sequencing relied on an Illumina HiSeq 2500. Quantitative 5'-RACE with molecular barcodes was used to prepare TCR beta libraries. From the authors' description of their analysis: A new computational method based on a probabilistic model of VDJ rearrangement was used to identify disease-linked TCR variants. TCRdb applied fastp at Q25 and MiXCR to the public reads, then kept only in-frame beta chains. Identical CDR3 protein sequences are pooled into one entry, listed with their most common genes and DNA. These V and J calls originate from TCRdb's pipeline instead of the authors' own analysis. Here the sample has approximately 200,000 distinct CDR3 sequences; around 13% occur a single time. The biggest ten clones account for approximately 10% of the sample. Broader findings and caveats from the paper: According to the report, matched synovial fluid samples from ankylosing spondylitis patients were significantly enriched for the disease-linked clones. A TCR beta motif made up of eight highly homologous amino acid variants appeared to be characteristic of blood from ankylosing spondylitis patients. The disease-linked clones had a CD8+ phenotype and were found at relatively low frequencies in peripheral blood. Some motif variants had previously been reported in the synovial fluid and blood of reactive arthritis patients, which suggests shared mechanisms of disease initiation.

Sequencing input: blood, either unsorted or a sorted T cell fraction (not recorded which). The source is a female donor with ankylosing spondylitis or in good health (not recorded which).

The CDR3 amino acid sequence is: CASKALGVDPGLSEQFF. The DNA sequence reads TGTGCCAGCAAAGCACTGGGGGTGGACCCAGGTCTTTCTGAGCAGTTCTTC. The V and J genes are TRBV21-1 and TRBJ2-1; TRBD1, the table's D call, lacks a check against the DNA. TRBV21-1 is a pseudogene locus. The CDR3 contains 17 residues, cysteine and phenylalanine counted. Only CDR3 DNA is held: 51 bases, read in frame from base 1.